A selection of T cell receptor beta chains follows, all from one sample in a study of immune evolution from preneoplasia to lung adenocarcinoma. Clones were sequenced by immunoSEQ multiplex PCR, and TCRdb holds only the in-frame ones, with some missing. Of thousands of clones detected, over 80% appear once; the ten largest clones hold roughly 4.1%. The sequencing input was FFPE adjacent normal lung tissue. These receptors came from a person aged 65 to 79 with lung adenocarcinoma. The CDR3 runs from the conserved cysteine through the conserved F or W. Fields, in order: J gene, V gene, clone size, D gene, CDR3 protein, CDR3 DNA. The D gene is left open where the match is weak. Only some rows state a clone size, as once, few, many or a class for expanded clones.

j_gene: TRBJ2-3; v_gene: TRBV4-1; abundance: few; d_gene: TRBD2; CDR3aa: CASSQPPLAGATDTQYF; CDR3nt: TGCGCCAGCAGCCAACCCCCCCTAGCGGGGGCCACAGATACGCAGTATTTT
j_gene: TRBJ2-5; v_gene: TRBV6-5; abundance: NA; d_gene: NA; CDR3aa: CASSSGFGTQYF; CDR3nt: TGTGCCAGCAGTTCTGGGTTTGGGACCCAGTACTTC
j_gene: TRBJ1-1; v_gene: TRBV6-5; abundance: NA; d_gene: NA; CDR3aa: CASSRALEAFF; CDR3nt: TGTGCCAGCAGTCGAGCTTTGGAGGCTTTCTTT
j_gene: TRBJ1-5; v_gene: TRBV28; abundance: NA; d_gene: NA; CDR3aa: CASSLSGVGNQPQHF; CDR3nt: TGTGCCAGCAGTTTATCTGGGGTTGGCAATCAGCCCCAGCATTTT
j_gene: TRBJ2-2; v_gene: TRBV9; abundance: NA; d_gene: TRBD2; CDR3aa: CASSARLAGRGNPELFF; CDR3nt: TGTGCCAGCAGCGCCCGACTAGCGGGGAGGGGAAATCCGGAGCTGTTTTTT
j_gene: TRBJ1-5; v_gene: TRBV30; abundance: few; d_gene: NA; CDR3aa: CAWSVGHQPQHF; CDR3nt: TGTGCCTGGAGTGTTGGGCATCAGCCCCAGCATTTT
j_gene: TRBJ1-5; v_gene: TRBV28; abundance: NA; d_gene: TRBD1; CDR3aa: CASSLLGQDSNQPQHF; CDR3nt: TGTGCCAGCAGTTTATTGGGACAGGATAGCAATCAGCCCCAGCATTTT
j_gene: TRBJ2-7; v_gene: TRBV12-2; abundance: NA; d_gene: NA; CDR3aa: CASRSHPGQDHYEQYF; CDR3nt: TGTGCAAGTCGCTCCCATCCGGGACAGGACCACTACGAGCAGTACTTC
j_gene: TRBJ1-2; v_gene: TRBV27; abundance: NA; d_gene: NA; CDR3aa: CASSYREGYGYTF; CDR3nt: TGTGCCAGCAGTTACAGGGAGGGCTATGGCTACACCTTC
j_gene: TRBJ2-5; v_gene: TRBV5-1; abundance: NA; d_gene: NA; CDR3aa: CASLDGRKTQYF; CDR3nt: TGCGCCAGTCTGGACGGTCGAAAGACCCAGTACTTC
j_gene: TRBJ2-3; v_gene: TRBV15; abundance: NA; d_gene: TRBD2; CDR3aa: CATSRLRLASDTQYF; CDR3nt: TGTGCCACCAGCAGGCTTAGACTAGCCTCAGATACGCAGTATTTT
j_gene: TRBJ2-7; v_gene: TRBV6-1; abundance: NA; d_gene: NA; CDR3aa: CASKMEAGRGEQYF; CDR3nt: TGTGCCAGCAAAATGGAGGCAGGGCGAGGAGAGCAGTACTTC
j_gene: TRBJ2-2; v_gene: TRBV2; abundance: once; d_gene: NA; CDR3aa: CASKGYGTGELFF; CDR3nt: TGTGCCAGTAAGGGGTACGGCACCGGGGAGCTGTTTTTT
j_gene: TRBJ2-5; v_gene: TRBV20-1; abundance: NA; d_gene: NA; CDR3aa: CSAGAGETQYF; CDR3nt: TGCAGTGCTGGTGCCGGGGAGACCCAGTACTTC
j_gene: TRBJ2-1; v_gene: TRBV18; abundance: NA; d_gene: TRBD2; CDR3aa: CASSTGLADNEQFF; CDR3nt: TGTGCCAGCTCAACGGGACTAGCGGACAATGAGCAGTTCTTC
j_gene: TRBJ1-2; v_gene: TRBV19; abundance: once; d_gene: TRBD1; CDR3aa: CASSVTLDRGRHGYTF; CDR3nt: TGTGCCAGTAGTGTAACCCTCGACAGGGGAAGGCATGGCTACACCTTC
j_gene: TRBJ2-7; v_gene: TRBV6-6; abundance: NA; d_gene: NA; CDR3aa: CASRRSGYEQYF; CDR3nt: TGTGCCAGCAGGCGCTCCGGGTACGAGCAGTACTTC
j_gene: TRBJ1-2; v_gene: TRBV4-1; abundance: once; d_gene: NA; CDR3aa: CASSQQVDRNYGYTF; CDR3nt: TGCGCCAGCAGCCAACAGGTCGACCGAAATTATGGCTACACCTTC
j_gene: TRBJ2-7; v_gene: TRBV27; abundance: NA; d_gene: NA; CDR3aa: CASSSQRHTEQYF; CDR3nt: TGTGCCAGCAGTTCACAGAGACATACCGAGCAGTACTTC
j_gene: TRBJ2-7; v_gene: TRBV7-9; abundance: few; d_gene: NA; CDR3aa: CASLGSKGEQYF; CDR3nt: TGTGCCAGCTTAGGCAGTAAGGGCGAGCAGTACTTC
j_gene: TRBJ1-4; v_gene: TRBV30; abundance: NA; d_gene: NA; CDR3aa: CAHYTGSHEKLFF; CDR3nt: TGTGCCCATTACACGGGGTCGCATGAAAAACTGTTTTTT
j_gene: TRBJ1-3; v_gene: TRBV5-6; abundance: NA; d_gene: NA; CDR3aa: CASSRGDAGNTIYF; CDR3nt: TGTGCCAGCAGCCGGGGAGACGCTGGAAACACCATATATTTT
j_gene: TRBJ1-2; v_gene: TRBV4-1; abundance: few; d_gene: NA; CDR3aa: CASSQYTTKEEVGYTF; CDR3nt: TGCGCCAGCAGCCAGTATACGACAAAGGAGGAGGTTGGCTACACCTTC
j_gene: TRBJ2-3; v_gene: TRBV9; abundance: once; d_gene: TRBD2; CDR3aa: CASSVGLAATDTQYF; CDR3nt: TGTGCCAGCAGCGTAGGTCTAGCGGCCACAGATACGCAGTATTTT
j_gene: TRBJ1-1; v_gene: TRBV28; abundance: NA; d_gene: NA; CDR3aa: CASTRGAEAFF; CDR3nt: TGTGCCAGCACCAGAGGGGCTGAAGCTTTCTTT
j_gene: TRBJ1-1; v_gene: TRBV15; abundance: NA; d_gene: NA; CDR3aa: CATRAHSNTEAFF; CDR3nt: TGTGCCACCAGAGCCCACAGTAACACTGAAGCTTTCTTT
j_gene: TRBJ2-2; v_gene: TRBV4-2; abundance: NA; d_gene: NA; CDR3aa: CASSQDPQGSNTGELFF; CDR3nt: TGTGCCAGCAGCCAAGATCCCCAGGGATCGAACACCGGGGAGCTGTTTTTT
j_gene: TRBJ2-3; v_gene: TRBV14; abundance: once; d_gene: TRBD2; CDR3aa: CASSQGRGGNTDTQYF; CDR3nt: TGTGCCAGCAGCCAAGGACGCGGGGGGAACACAGATACGCAGTATTTT
j_gene: TRBJ2-3; v_gene: TRBV9; abundance: NA; d_gene: TRBD2; CDR3aa: CASSVGLAATDTQYF; CDR3nt: TGTGCCAGCAGCGTGGGGCTAGCGGCCACAGATACGCAGTATTTT
j_gene: TRBJ1-2; v_gene: TRBV5-1; abundance: NA; d_gene: NA; CDR3aa: CASSLISGKARGYTF; CDR3nt: TGCGCCAGCAGCTTGATCAGCGGCAAAGCGAGAGGCTACACCTTC
j_gene: TRBJ1-1; v_gene: TRBV27; abundance: NA; d_gene: TRBD1; CDR3aa: CASQKGQGMNTEAFF; CDR3nt: TGTGCCAGTCAAAAGGGACAGGGGATGAACACTGAAGCTTTCTTT
j_gene: TRBJ2-7; v_gene: TRBV6-6; abundance: NA; d_gene: TRBD2; CDR3aa: CASRKSGSSYEQYF; CDR3nt: TGTGCCAGCAGAAAGAGCGGGAGCTCCTACGAGCAGTACTTC
j_gene: TRBJ2-1; v_gene: TRBV2; abundance: NA; d_gene: TRBD2; CDR3aa: CASSEGGGIYNEQFF; CDR3nt: TGTGCCAGCAGTGAAGGGGGGGGAATATACAATGAGCAGTTCTTC
j_gene: TRBJ1-5; v_gene: TRBV28; abundance: NA; d_gene: TRBD1; CDR3aa: CASRTGTGVLQPQHF; CDR3nt: TGTGCCAGCAGAACCGGGACAGGGGTCTTACAGCCCCAGCATTTT
j_gene: TRBJ1-2; v_gene: TRBV28; abundance: NA; d_gene: TRBD1; CDR3aa: CASSSIGDRVGYGYTF; CDR3nt: TGTGCCAGCAGTTCGATTGGGGACAGGGTTGGGTATGGCTACACCTTC
j_gene: TRBJ2-7; v_gene: TRBV6-5; abundance: NA; d_gene: NA; CDR3aa: CASSYRSAESSYEQYF; CDR3nt: TGTGCCAGCAGTTACCGCTCGGCCGAGAGCTCCTACGAGCAGTACTTC
j_gene: TRBJ1-4; v_gene: TRBV2; abundance: NA; d_gene: TRBD1; CDR3aa: CASSPTGGTITNEKLFF; CDR3nt: TGTGCCAGCTCTCCGACAGGGGGCACGATTACTAATGAAAAACTGTTTTTT
j_gene: TRBJ1-5; v_gene: TRBV6-1; abundance: NA; d_gene: NA; CDR3aa: CASSEQGEGNQPQHF; CDR3nt: TGTGCCAGCAGTGAACAGGGTGAAGGCAATCAGCCCCAGCATTTT
j_gene: TRBJ2-2; v_gene: TRBV9; abundance: NA; d_gene: NA; CDR3aa: CASSPSLLGGNTGELFF; CDR3nt: TGTGCCAGCAGCCCTAGTCTCCTAGGAGGAAACACCGGGGAGCTGTTTTTT
j_gene: TRBJ1-4; v_gene: TRBV11-3; abundance: NA; d_gene: NA; CDR3aa: CASSWGWGTATNEKLFF; CDR3nt: TGTGCCAGCAGCTGGGGATGGGGGACGGCAACTAATGAAAAACTGTTTTTT
j_gene: TRBJ1-2; v_gene: TRBV6-5; abundance: NA; d_gene: TRBD1; CDR3aa: CASSIQGAYGYTF; CDR3nt: TGTGCCAGCAGTATACAGGGGGCCTATGGCTACACCTTC
j_gene: TRBJ2-7; v_gene: TRBV4-1; abundance: NA; d_gene: NA; CDR3aa: CASSPREVAYEQYF; CDR3nt: TGCGCCAGCAGCCCTAGAGAAGTCGCCTACGAGCAGTACTTC
j_gene: TRBJ2-3; v_gene: TRBV7-2; abundance: NA; d_gene: NA; CDR3aa: CASSQTSSYTQYF; CDR3nt: TGTGCCAGCAGCCAGACTAGTTCCTATACGCAGTATTTT
j_gene: TRBJ2-3; v_gene: TRBV30; abundance: NA; d_gene: TRBD2; CDR3aa: CAWSVSGGLGRTDTQYF; CDR3nt: TGTGCCTGGAGTGTATCCGGGGGGTTGGGCCGCACAGATACGCAGTATTTT
j_gene: TRBJ1-3; v_gene: TRBV7-6; abundance: NA; d_gene: TRBD1; CDR3aa: CASSSLWQGGGNTIYF; CDR3nt: TGTGCCAGCAGTTCGCTTTGGCAGGGGGGTGGAAACACCATATATTTT
j_gene: TRBJ2-1; v_gene: TRBV12-5; abundance: NA; d_gene: NA; CDR3aa: CASGLPLKPQFF; CDR3nt: TGTGCTAGTGGTTTGCCCTTAAAGCCGCAGTTCTTC
j_gene: TRBJ2-1; v_gene: TRBV11-1; abundance: NA; d_gene: TRBD1; CDR3aa: CASSHTRQGYNEQFF; CDR3nt: TGTGCCAGCAGCCACACCAGACAGGGATACAATGAGCAGTTCTTC
j_gene: TRBJ2-5; v_gene: TRBV18; abundance: NA; d_gene: NA; CDR3aa: CASHPVLRLRETQYF; CDR3nt: TGTGCCAGCCATCCGGTTTTGCGACTTCGGGAGACCCAGTACTTC
j_gene: TRBJ2-7; v_gene: TRBV4-1; abundance: NA; d_gene: NA; CDR3aa: CASSQGNEQYF; CDR3nt: TGCGCCAGCAGCCAAGGGAACGAGCAGTACTTC
j_gene: TRBJ2-7; v_gene: TRBV7-9; abundance: NA; d_gene: TRBD1; CDR3aa: CASSVRQGVVYF; CDR3nt: TGTGCCAGCAGCGTCCGACAGGGGGTTGTGTACTTC
j_gene: TRBJ2-3; v_gene: TRBV12-5; abundance: NA; d_gene: NA; CDR3aa: CASGSGTEIGDTQYF; CDR3nt: TGTGCTAGTGGTTCCGGGACTGAAATAGGAGATACGCAGTATTTT
j_gene: TRBJ2-1; v_gene: TRBV11-3; abundance: NA; d_gene: NA; CDR3aa: CASSLDWDEQFF; CDR3nt: TGTGCCAGCAGCTTAGATTGGGATGAGCAGTTCTTC